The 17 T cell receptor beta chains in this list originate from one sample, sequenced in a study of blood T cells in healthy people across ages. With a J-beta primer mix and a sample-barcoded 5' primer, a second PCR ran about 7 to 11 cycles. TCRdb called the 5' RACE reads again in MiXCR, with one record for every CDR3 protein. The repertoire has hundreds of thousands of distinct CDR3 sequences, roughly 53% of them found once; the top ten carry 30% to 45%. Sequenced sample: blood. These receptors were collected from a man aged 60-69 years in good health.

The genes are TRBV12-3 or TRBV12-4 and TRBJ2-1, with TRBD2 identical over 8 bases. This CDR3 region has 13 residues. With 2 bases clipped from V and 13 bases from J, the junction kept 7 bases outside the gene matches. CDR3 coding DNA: TGTGCCAGCAGTTTAATTAGCGGGGCGCCTCAGTTCTTC. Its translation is CASSLISGAPQFF.

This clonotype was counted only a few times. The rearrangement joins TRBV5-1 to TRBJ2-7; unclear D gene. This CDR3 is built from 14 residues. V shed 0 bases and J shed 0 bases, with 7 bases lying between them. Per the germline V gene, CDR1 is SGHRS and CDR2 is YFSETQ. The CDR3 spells CASSLAWTSYEQYF. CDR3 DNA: TGCGCCAGCAGCTTGGCCTGGACCTCCTACGAGCAGTACTTC. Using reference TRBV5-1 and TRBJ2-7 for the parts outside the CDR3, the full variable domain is KAGVTQTPRYLIKTRGQQVTLSCSPISGHRSVSWYQQTPGQGLQFLFEYFSETQRNKGNFPGRFSGRQFSNSRSEMNVSTLELGDSALYLCASSLAWTSYEQYFGPGTRLTVT.

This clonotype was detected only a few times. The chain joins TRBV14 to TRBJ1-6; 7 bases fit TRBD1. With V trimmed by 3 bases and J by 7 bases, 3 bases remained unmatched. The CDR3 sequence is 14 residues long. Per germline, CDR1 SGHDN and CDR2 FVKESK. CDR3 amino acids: CASSHRDRNSPLHF. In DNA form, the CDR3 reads TGTGCCAGCAGCCACCGGGACAGAAATTCACCCCTCCACTTT.

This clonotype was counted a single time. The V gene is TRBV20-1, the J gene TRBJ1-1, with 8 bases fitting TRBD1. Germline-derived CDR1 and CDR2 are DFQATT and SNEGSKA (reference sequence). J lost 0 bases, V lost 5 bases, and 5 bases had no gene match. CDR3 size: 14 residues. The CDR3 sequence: CSARGQGMNTEAFF. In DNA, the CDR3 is TGCAGTGCTCGCGGACAGGGAATGAACACTGAAGCTTTCTTT.

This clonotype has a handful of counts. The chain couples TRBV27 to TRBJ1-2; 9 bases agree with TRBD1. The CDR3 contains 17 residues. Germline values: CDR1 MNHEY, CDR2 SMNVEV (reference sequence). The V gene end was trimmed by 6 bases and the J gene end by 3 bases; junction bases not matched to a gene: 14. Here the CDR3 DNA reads TGTGCCAGCAGCTCATACGACAGGGGGACTTCTGACTATGGCTACACCTTC. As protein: CASSSYDRGTSDYGYTF.

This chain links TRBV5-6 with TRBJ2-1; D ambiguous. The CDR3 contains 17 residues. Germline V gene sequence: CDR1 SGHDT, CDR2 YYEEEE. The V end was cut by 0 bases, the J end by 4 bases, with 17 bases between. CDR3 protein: CASSLAKRRGIYNEQFF. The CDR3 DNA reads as TGTGCCAGCAGCTTGGCCAAACGGCGTGGCATATACAATGAGCAGTTCTTC.

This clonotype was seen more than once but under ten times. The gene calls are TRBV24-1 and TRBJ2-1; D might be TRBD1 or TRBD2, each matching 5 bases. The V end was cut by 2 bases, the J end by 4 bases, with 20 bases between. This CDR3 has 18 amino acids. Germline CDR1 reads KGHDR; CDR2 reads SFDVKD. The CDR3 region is CATSDSKGTALVYNEQFF. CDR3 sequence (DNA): TGTGCCACCAGTGATTCAAAGGGGACGGCCTTGGTTTACAATGAGCAGTTCTTC.

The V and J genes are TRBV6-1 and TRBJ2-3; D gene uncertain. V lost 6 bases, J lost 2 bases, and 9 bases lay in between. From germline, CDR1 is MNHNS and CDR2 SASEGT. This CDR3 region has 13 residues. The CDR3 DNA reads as TGTGCCAGCAGCCGGGCCTTCACAGATACGCAGTATTTT. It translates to CASSRAFTDTQYF.

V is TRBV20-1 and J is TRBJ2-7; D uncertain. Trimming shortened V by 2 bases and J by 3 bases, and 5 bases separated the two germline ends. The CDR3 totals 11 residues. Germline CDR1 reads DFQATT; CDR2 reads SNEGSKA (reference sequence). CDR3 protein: CSARNFYEQYF. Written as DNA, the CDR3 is TGCAGTGCTAGAAATTTCTACGAGCAGTACTTC.

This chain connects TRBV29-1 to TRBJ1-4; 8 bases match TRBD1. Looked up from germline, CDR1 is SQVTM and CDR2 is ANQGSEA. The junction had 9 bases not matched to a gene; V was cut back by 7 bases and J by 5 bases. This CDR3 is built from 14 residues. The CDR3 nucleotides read TGCAGCGCTCGGCTGGACAGGGCGAATGAAAAACTGTTTTTT. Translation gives CSARLDRANEKLFF.

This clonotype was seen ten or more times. Here the CDR3 reads CASSPQGTGELFF. For the CDR3, the DNA is TGTGCCAGCAGCCCCCAGGGCACCGGGGAGCTGTTTTTT. V usage is TRBV6-2 or TRBV6-3 and J usage is TRBJ2-2, with D possibly TRBD1 on 5 matching bases. Germline V gene lookup returns CDR1 MNHEY and CDR2 SVGEGT. V lost 6 bases, J lost 4 bases, and 9 bases lay in between. This CDR3 region has 13 residues.

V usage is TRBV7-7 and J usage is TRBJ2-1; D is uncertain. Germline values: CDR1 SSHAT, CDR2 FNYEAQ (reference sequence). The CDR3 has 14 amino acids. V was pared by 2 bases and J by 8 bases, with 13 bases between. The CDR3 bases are TGTGCCAGCAGCTTAACCCCTGGAGAGGATGAGCAGTTCTTC. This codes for CASSLTPGEDEQFF.

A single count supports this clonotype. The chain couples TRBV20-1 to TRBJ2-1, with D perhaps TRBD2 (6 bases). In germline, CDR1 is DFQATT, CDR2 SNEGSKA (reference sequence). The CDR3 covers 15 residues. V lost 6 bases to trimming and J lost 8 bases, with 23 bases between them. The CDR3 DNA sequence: TGCAGTGCCGACCTGGAGGGAAGGGTGGGTGATGAGCAGTTCTTC. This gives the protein CSADLEGRVGDEQFF.

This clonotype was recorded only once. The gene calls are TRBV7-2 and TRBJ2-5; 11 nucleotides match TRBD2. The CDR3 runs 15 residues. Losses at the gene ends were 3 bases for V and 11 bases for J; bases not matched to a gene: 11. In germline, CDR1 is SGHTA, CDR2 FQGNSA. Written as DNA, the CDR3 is TGTGCCAGCAGCTTTAGGCTAGCGGGGGGAGGTGAGCAGTACTTC. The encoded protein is CASSFRLAGGGEQYF.

For the CDR3, the DNA is TGTGCCAGCAGCTTAGACCCCCTACGGCAAGAGACCCAGTACTTC. It codes for CASSLDPLRQETQYF. The chain has TRBV7-2 and TRBJ2-5; D gene unclear. V gave up 1 base and J gave up 2 bases, with 11 bases separating them. Germline CDR1 and CDR2: SGHTA and FQGNSA. The CDR3 length is 15 residues.

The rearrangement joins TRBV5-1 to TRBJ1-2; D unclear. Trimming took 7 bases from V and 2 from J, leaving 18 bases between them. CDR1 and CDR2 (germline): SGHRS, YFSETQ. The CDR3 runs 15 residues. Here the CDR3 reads CASRPSAGENYGYTF. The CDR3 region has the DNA TGCGCCAGCCGACCGTCGGCGGGCGAGAACTATGGCTACACCTTC.

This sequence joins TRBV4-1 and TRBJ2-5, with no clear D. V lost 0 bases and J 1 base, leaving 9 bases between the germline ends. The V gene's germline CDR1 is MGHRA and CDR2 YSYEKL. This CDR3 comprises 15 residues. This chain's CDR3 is CASSQDTGSQETQYF. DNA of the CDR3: TGCGCCAGCAGCCAAGATACCGGCAGCCAAGAGACCCAGTACTTC.